These 28 T cell receptor beta chains originate from one sample sequenced in a study of cytomegalovirus exposure and HLA in healthy donors. The PCR made use of 60 Vbeta and 13 Jbeta primers. TCRdb keeps only in-frame clones here, not all; method: immunoSEQ multiplex PCR. The sample consists of about 240,000 clones, approximately 81% of them appearing once. The sample was PBMCs. All receptors come from a girl aged 2 to 10 in good health and CMV-seronegative.

The J gene is TRBJ2-7, the V gene TRBV30; maybe TRBD2 (5 bases). The J call may be faulty, since TRBJ2-1 better matches the DNA end. This CDR3 contains 15 residues. CDR1 is GTSNPN, CDR2 SVGIG, per germline (reference sequence). The CDR3 sequence is CAWSVLAGPYNEQFF. The CDR3 region has the DNA TGTGCCTGGAGTGTACTTGCGGGTCCCTACAATGAGCAGTTCTTC.

The J gene is TRBJ1-5, the V gene TRBV27; D is perhaps TRBD1 (5 bases). CDR1 and CDR2 from the germline V gene are MNHEY and SMNVEV (reference sequence). The CDR3 is 14 amino acids. V shed 6 bases and J shed 4 bases, with 13 bases lying between them. The CDR3 nucleotides read TGTGCCAGCAGCCACGAGGGACTTAATCAGCCCCAGCATTTT. Translating gives CASSHEGLNQPQHF.

V and J are TRBV10-3 and TRBJ2-7, with 11 nucleotides matching TRBD1. Germline loops: CDR1 ENHRY, CDR2 SYGVKD. J lost 6 bases, V lost 6 bases, and 4 bases had no gene match. The CDR3 has 13 residues. CDR3 in amino acids: CAIRWDRGTEQYF. CDR3 bases: TGTGCCATCAGGTGGGACAGGGGGACCGAGCAGTACTTC.

CDR3: CASSISRTSGGTDTQYF. CDR3 sequence (DNA): TGTGCCAGTAGTATTTCCCGGACTAGCGGGGGCACAGATACGCAGTATTTT. The chain combines TRBV19 with TRBJ2-3; 12 nucleotides agree with TRBD2. From germline, CDR1 is LNHDA and CDR2 SQIVND (reference sequence). With V trimmed by 3 bases and J by 1 base, 5 bases remained unmatched. The length of the CDR3 is 17 residues.

The V call is TRBV15, the J call TRBJ1-2, with D unclear. CDR3 length equals 15 residues. CDR1 and CDR2 from the germline V gene are LNHNV and YYDKDF (reference sequence). Trimming took off 0 bases at V and 4 bases at J, with 12 bases between the two ends. The DNA for the CDR3 is TGTGCCACCAGCAGAGATCGGAGGCAGCTCTATGGCTACACCTTC. Its translation is CATSRDRRQLYGYTF.

The V and J genes are TRBV5-1 and TRBJ2-7, with TRBD2 identical over 9 bases. The germline CDR1 and CDR2 sequences are SGHRS and YFSETQ. The CDR3 extends over 14 amino acids. The V segment lost 5 bases and the J segment 1 base; nucleotides outside the gene matches: 4. The CDR3 DNA reads TGCGCCAGCAGGGGCGGGGGGGTTTCCTACGAGCAGTACTTC. As protein: CASRGGGVSYEQYF.

V usage is TRBV5-1 and J usage is TRBJ2-7; a weak D match, TRBD1 (6 bases). Looked up from germline, CDR1 is SGHRS and CDR2 is YFSETQ. Trimming removed 4 bases at V and 4 bases at J, with 18 bases between. CDR3 size: 15 residues. The CDR3 here is CASSAHPGEIYEQYF. CDR3 sequence (DNA): TGCGCCAGCAGCGCCCACCCAGGGGAGATATACGAGCAGTACTTC.

CDR3 residues: CATRSGTSGGYEQYF. As DNA, the CDR3 is TGTGCCACACGCTCTGGGACATCCGGAGGCTACGAGCAGTACTTC. This sequence joins TRBV6-1 and TRBJ2-7; TRBD1 is a possible D gene (6 bases). CDR1 MNHNS and CDR2 SASEGT come from the germline V gene. The CDR3 consists of 15 residues. Trimming took off 10 bases at V and 3 bases at J, with 22 bases between the two ends.

Of note for this clone: At the DNA level, this CDR3 is encoded by other sequences in the same sample as well. V is TRBV13 and J is TRBJ2-1, with D maybe TRBD1 (5 bases). Germline V gene lookup returns CDR1 PRHDT and CDR2 FYEKMQ (reference sequence). Trimming removed 1 base from V and 4 bases from J, with 5 bases in between. This CDR3 has 13 residues. The CDR3 spells CASSLAGYNEQFF. The CDR3 DNA is TGTGCCAGCAGCTTAGCAGGGTACAATGAGCAGTTCTTC.

The chain has TRBV5-1 and TRBJ2-7; the D gene is possibly TRBD2 (6 bases). Trimming pared 4 bases from V and 4 bases from J, leaving 18 bases between. Germline lookup yields CDR1 SGHRS and CDR2 YFSETQ. This CDR3 has 15 residues. In DNA form, the CDR3 reads TGCGCCAGCAGCCCCCTCGGAGGGGCGGTTTACGAGCAGTACTTC. Translating gives CASSPLGGAVYEQYF.

The chain uses TRBV5-4 and TRBJ1-3; the D is unclear. This CDR3 has 15 amino acids. CDR1 and CDR2 from the germline V gene are SGHNT and YYREEE (reference sequence). The V end was cut by 0 bases, the J end by 0 bases, with 7 bases between. CDR3 nucleotides: TGTGCCAGCAGCTTGGCCCCGGGCTCTGGAAACACCATATATTTT. Amino acid sequence: CASSLAPGSGNTIYF.

In DNA form, the CDR3 reads TGTGCCAGCAAAACGTCGGAGAATCAGCCCCAGCATTTT. Residues: CASKTSENQPQHF. The chain has TRBV2 and TRBJ1-5; no clear D. The CDR3 length is 13 residues. Trimming cost V 7 bases and J 4 bases, with 11 bases left between them. Germline V lookup: CDR1 SNHLY, CDR2 FYNNEI.

The chain couples TRBV9 to TRBJ2-5; D ambiguous. V was shortened by 0 bases and J by 4 bases, with 4 bases between the two germline ends. The CDR3 contains 12 residues. Per the germline V gene, CDR1 is SGDLS and CDR2 is YYNGEE. The CDR3 is CASSVDSETQYF. Written as DNA, the CDR3 is TGTGCCAGCAGCGTAGACTCAGAGACCCAGTACTTC.

The DNA for the CDR3 is TGTGCCAGCAGCCAAGCCGGACTAGCGATCTACGAGCAGTACTTC. It encodes CASSQAGLAIYEQYF. V gene TRBV7-8 combines with J gene TRBJ2-7; 9 bases agree with TRBD2. Germline V lookup: CDR1 SGHVS, CDR2 FQNEAQ. J gave up 3 bases and V 5 bases, and 8 bases lay outside the gene matches. The CDR3 extends over 15 amino acids.

The rearrangement joins TRBV5-8 to TRBJ2-7, with a tentative D call TRBD2 (5 bases). Trimming cost V 0 bases and J 0 bases, with 10 bases left between them. The CDR3 contains 15 residues. Germline-derived CDR1 and CDR2 are SGHTS and YDEGEE. CDR3 DNA sequence: TGTGCCAGCAGCTTGGGTAGGAGGAGCTCCTACGAGCAGTACTTC. Translated, it gives CASSLGRRSSYEQYF.

The genes are TRBV4-2 and TRBJ2-7, with a tentative D call TRBD1 (5 bases). V was clipped by 6 bases and J by 2 bases, with 11 bases between them. The CDR3 runs to 13 residues. CDR1 is LGHNA, CDR2 YNFKEQ, per germline. CDR3: CASSPRATYEQYF. Here the CDR3 DNA reads TGTGCCAGCAGTCCCAGGGCCACCTACGAGCAGTACTTC.

V usage is TRBV5-1 and J usage is TRBJ1-1; a possible D gene is TRBD1 (6 bases). The V end was cut by 1 base, the J end by 6 bases, with 10 bases between. The CDR3 totals 13 residues. Germline V CDR1 and CDR2: SGHRS, YFSETQ. In nucleotides, the CDR3 is TGCGCCAGCAGCTTGAACAGGGACGCTGAAGCTTTCTTT. Translation gives CASSLNRDAEAFF. The full variable domain, its missing parts supplied by reference TRBV5-1 and TRBJ1-1, is KAGVTQTPRYLIKTRGQQVTLSCSPISGHRSVSWYQQTPGQGLQFLFEYFSETQRNKGNFPGRFSGRQFSNSRSEMNVSTLELGDSALYLCASSLNRDAEAFFGQGTRLTVV.

This chain joins TRBV2 and TRBJ2-7; TRBD2 agrees at 9 bases. The CDR3 is 14 residues long. V was clipped by 6 bases and J by 0 bases; unmatched bases: 3. Germline CDR1 is SNHLY and CDR2 is FYNNEI. CDR3 in amino acids: CASRAGGLSYEQYF. CDR3 in DNA: TGTGCCAGCAGAGCGGGGGGACTCTCCTACGAGCAGTACTTC.

The table lists this clone with a few counts. The J gene is TRBJ2-5, the V gene TRBV30; 12 nucleotides agree with TRBD2. The V gene end was trimmed by 3 bases and the J gene end by 2 bases; junction bases not matched to a gene: 4. The CDR3 contains 15 residues. CDR1 GTSNPN and CDR2 SVGIG come from the germline V gene (reference sequence). In nucleotides, the CDR3 is TGTGCCTGGAGACCAGGACTAGCGGGGCAAGAGACCCAGTACTTC. Translation: CAWRPGLAGQETQYF.

This rearrangement joins TRBV5-8 to TRBJ2-7; 9 bases line up with TRBD1. The germline V gene has CDR1 SGHTS and CDR2 YDEGEE. The CDR3 spans 14 residues. V lost 4 bases to trimming and J lost 3 bases; unmatched junction nucleotides: 5. CDR3 in amino acids: CASSRQGGGYEQYF. CDR3 DNA sequence: TGTGCCAGCAGCCGACAGGGGGGTGGCTACGAGCAGTACTTC.

The chain links TRBV6-6 to TRBJ1-1; 9 nucleotides agree with TRBD1. Germline CDR1 and CDR2: MNHNY and SVGAGI (reference sequence). This CDR3 comprises 13 residues. The V and J ends lost 0 bases and 12 bases, in that order; junction bases with no gene match: 5. The CDR3, as DNA: TGTGCCAGCAGTTACTCGACAGGGGGACTGACTTTCTTT. As protein: CASSYSTGGLTFF.

The rearrangement uses TRBV6-1 and TRBJ2-5, with TRBD2 as a possible D gene (6 bases). Germline CDR1 is MNHNS and CDR2 is SASEGT. This CDR3 comprises 14 residues. Deletions cut 3 bases from V and 4 bases from J, with 12 bases between. The DNA of the CDR3 is TGTGCCAGCAGTGAGACCTCCGGGGGAGAGACCCAGTACTTC. This sequence encodes CASSETSGGETQYF.

The chain joins TRBV9 to TRBJ2-2; 10 bases map to TRBD2. CDR3 length equals 16 residues. The germline V gene encodes CDR1 SGDLS and CDR2 YYNGEE. V shed 0 bases and J 5 bases; nucleotides not matched to a gene: 4. The CDR3 DNA reads as TGTGCCAGCAGCGTAGAAGCGGGGGGGCAGACCGGGGAGCTGTTTTTT. It yields the protein CASSVEAGGQTGELFF.

The chain is built from TRBV4-2 and TRBJ1-1; 11 nucleotides line up with TRBD1. J gave up 5 bases and V 4 bases, and 3 bases lay outside the gene matches. This CDR3 is 14 amino acids long. CDR1 LGHNA and CDR2 YNFKEQ come from the germline V gene. The CDR3: CASSPGTGGTEAFF. The CDR3 DNA reads TGTGCCAGCAGCCCGGGGACAGGGGGTACTGAAGCTTTCTTT.

The chain carries TRBV2 and TRBJ2-1; D possibly corresponds to TRBD2 (6 bases). Per the germline V gene, CDR1 is SNHLY and CDR2 is FYNNEI. Trimming removed 3 bases at V and 0 bases at J, with 9 bases between. The CDR3 extends over 15 amino acids. The CDR3 spells CASSEEGYSYNEQFF. Here the CDR3 DNA reads TGTGCCAGCAGTGAGGAGGGGTACTCCTACAATGAGCAGTTCTTC.

The chain combines TRBV28 with TRBJ2-7, with D possibly matching TRBD2 (5 bases). The CDR3 totals 12 residues. The germline CDR1 and CDR2 sequences are MDHEN and SYDVKM. Trimming took off 8 bases at V and 0 bases at J, with 8 bases between the two ends. CDR3 in DNA: TGTGCCAGCGAAGGGAGCTCCTACGAGCAGTACTTC. This codes for CASEGSSYEQYF.

This sequence joins TRBV7-2 and TRBJ1-2; possible D gene TRBD1, 5 bases. In germline, CDR1 is SGHTA, CDR2 FQGNSA. V shed 5 bases and J shed 7 bases, with 14 bases lying between them. The CDR3 extends over 13 amino acids. The CDR3 loop is CASSRTRGGGYTF. The CDR3 nucleotides are TGTGCCAGCAGCCGAACGCGGGGCGGTGGCTACACCTTC.

The V and J genes are TRBV6-5 and TRBJ1-1; 7 bases are a match to TRBD1. CDR1 and CDR2 (germline): MNHEY, SVGAGI. The CDR3 is 14 residues long. Trimming removed 1 base from V and 11 bases from J; junction bases left unmatched: 10. The DNA for the CDR3 is TGTGCCAGCAGTTACTTCCAGGGGGAGGACGATGCTTTCTTT. Translating it yields CASSYFQGEDDAFF.